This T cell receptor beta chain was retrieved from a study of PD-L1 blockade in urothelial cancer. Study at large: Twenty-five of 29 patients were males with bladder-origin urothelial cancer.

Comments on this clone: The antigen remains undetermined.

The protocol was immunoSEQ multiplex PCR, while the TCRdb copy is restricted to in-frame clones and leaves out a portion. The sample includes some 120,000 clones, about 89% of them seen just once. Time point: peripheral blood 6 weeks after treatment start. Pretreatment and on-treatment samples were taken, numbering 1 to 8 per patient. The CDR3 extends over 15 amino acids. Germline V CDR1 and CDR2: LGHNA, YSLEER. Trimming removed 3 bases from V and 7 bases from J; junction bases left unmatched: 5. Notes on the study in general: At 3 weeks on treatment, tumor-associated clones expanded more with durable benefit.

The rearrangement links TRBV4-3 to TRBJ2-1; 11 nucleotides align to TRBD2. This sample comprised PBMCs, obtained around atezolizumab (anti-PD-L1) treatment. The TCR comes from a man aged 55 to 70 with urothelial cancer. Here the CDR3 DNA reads TGCGCCAGCAGCCACCCGGGACTAGCGGTTAATGAGCAGTTCTTC. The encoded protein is CASSHPGLAVNEQFF.